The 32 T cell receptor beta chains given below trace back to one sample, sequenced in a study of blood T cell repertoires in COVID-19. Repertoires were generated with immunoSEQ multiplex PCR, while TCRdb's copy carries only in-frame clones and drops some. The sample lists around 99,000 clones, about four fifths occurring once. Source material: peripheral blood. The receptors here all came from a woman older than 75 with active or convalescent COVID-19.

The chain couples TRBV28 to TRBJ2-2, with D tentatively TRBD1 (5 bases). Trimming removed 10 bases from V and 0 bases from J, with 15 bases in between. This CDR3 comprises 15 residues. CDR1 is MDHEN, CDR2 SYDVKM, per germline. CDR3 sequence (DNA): TGTGCCACCCGGTATGACAGACCGAACACCGGGGAGCTGTTTTTT. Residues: CATRYDRPNTGELFF.

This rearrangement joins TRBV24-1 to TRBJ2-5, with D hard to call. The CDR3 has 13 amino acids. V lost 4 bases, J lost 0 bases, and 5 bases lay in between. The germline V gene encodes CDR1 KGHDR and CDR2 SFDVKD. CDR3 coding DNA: TGTGCCACCAGTGAGACAAACCAAGAGACCCAGTACTTC. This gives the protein CATSETNQETQYF.

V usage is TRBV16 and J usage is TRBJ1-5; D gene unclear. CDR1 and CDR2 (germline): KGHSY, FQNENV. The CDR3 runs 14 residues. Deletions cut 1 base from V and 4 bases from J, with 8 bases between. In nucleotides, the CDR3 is TGTGCCAGCAGCCAATTGGGCAGGAATCAGCCCCAGCATTTT. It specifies CASSQLGRNQPQHF.

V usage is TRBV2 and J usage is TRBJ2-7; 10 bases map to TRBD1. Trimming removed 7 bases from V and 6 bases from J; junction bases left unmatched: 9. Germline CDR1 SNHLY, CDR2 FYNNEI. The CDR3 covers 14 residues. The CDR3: CASKSGTGVFEQYF. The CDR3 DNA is TGTGCCAGCAAGTCAGGGACAGGGGTGTTCGAGCAGTACTTC.

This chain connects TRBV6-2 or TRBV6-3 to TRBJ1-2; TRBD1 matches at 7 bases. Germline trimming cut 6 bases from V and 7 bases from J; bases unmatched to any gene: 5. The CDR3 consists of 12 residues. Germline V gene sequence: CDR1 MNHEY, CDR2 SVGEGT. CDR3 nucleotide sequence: TGTGCCAGCAGCACAGGGGCGCGTGGCTACACCTTC. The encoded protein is CASSTGARGYTF.

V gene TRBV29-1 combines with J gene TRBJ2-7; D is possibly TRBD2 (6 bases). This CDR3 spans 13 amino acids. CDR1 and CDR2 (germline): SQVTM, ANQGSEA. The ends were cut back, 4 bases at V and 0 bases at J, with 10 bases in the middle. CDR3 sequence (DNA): TGCAGCGTTGGGTGGACTAACTCCTACGAGCAGTACTTC. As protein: CSVGWTNSYEQYF.

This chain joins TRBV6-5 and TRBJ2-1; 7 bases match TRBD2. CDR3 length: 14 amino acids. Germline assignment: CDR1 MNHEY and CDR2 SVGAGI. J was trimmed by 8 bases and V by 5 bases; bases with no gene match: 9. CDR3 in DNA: TGTGCCAGCAGTCCGGGACTATCGAGGGATGAGCAGTTCTTC. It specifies CASSPGLSRDEQFF.

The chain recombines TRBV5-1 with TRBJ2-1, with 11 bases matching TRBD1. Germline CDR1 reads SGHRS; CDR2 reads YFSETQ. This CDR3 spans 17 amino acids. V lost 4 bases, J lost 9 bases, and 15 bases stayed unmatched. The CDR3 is CASSPDPGTGGLFEQFF. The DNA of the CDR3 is TGCGCCAGCAGCCCAGACCCCGGGACAGGGGGTTTATTTGAGCAGTTCTTC.

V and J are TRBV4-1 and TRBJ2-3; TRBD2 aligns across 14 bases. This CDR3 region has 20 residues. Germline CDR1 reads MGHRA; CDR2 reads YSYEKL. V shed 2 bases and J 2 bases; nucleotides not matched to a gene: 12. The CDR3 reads CASSQLPGLAGALLTDTQYF. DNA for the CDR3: TGCGCCAGCAGCCAACTCCCGGGACTAGCGGGAGCCCTTCTCACAGATACGCAGTATTTT.

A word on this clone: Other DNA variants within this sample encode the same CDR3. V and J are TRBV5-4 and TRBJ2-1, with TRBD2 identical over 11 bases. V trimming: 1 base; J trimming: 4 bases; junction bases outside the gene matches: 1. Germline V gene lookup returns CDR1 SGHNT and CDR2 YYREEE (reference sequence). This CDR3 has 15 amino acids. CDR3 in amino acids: CASSLTSGGYNEQFF. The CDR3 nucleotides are TGTGCCAGCAGCTTGACTAGCGGGGGTTACAATGAGCAGTTCTTC. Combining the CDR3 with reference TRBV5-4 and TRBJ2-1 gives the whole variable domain ETGVTQSPTHLIKTRGQQVTLRCSSQSGHNTVSWYQQALGQGPQFIFQYYREEENGRGNFPPRFSGLQFPNYSSELNVNALELDDSALYLCASSLTSGGYNEQFFGPGTRLTVL.

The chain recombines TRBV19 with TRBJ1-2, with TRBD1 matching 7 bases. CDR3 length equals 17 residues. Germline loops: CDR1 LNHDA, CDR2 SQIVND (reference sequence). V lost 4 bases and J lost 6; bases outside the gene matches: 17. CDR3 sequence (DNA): TGTGCCAGTAGTAGAGGAGGCAGCATTACAGGGGTCGATGGCTACACCTTC. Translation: CASSRGGSITGVDGYTF.

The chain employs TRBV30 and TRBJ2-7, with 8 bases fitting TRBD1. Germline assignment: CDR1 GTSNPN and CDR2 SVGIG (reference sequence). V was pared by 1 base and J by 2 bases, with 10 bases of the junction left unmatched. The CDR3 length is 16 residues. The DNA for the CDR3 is TGTGCCTGGAGTGCTCCCCGCAGGGGGCTCACCTACGAGCAGTACTTC. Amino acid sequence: CAWSAPRRGLTYEQYF.

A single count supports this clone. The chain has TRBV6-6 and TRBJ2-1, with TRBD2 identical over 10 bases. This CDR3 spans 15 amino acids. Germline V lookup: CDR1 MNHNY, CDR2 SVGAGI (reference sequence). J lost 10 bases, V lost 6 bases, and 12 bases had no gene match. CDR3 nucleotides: TGTGCCAGCAGAGGTCATCTAGCGGGAGTAGTAGAGCAGTTCTTC. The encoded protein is CASRGHLAGVVEQFF.

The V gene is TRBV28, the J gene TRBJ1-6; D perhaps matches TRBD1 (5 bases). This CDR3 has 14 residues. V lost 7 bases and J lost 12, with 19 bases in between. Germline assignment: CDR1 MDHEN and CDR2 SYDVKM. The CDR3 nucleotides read TGTGCCAGCAACAGTGGGGGGTGGATGGGACCCCTCCACTTT. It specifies CASNSGGWMGPLHF.

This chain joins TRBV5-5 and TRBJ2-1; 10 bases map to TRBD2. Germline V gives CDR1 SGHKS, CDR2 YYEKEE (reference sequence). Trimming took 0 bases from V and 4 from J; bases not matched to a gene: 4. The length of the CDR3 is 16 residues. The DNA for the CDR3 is TGTGCCAGCAGCTTGGGGGGGACTAGCGTGTACAATGAGCAGTTCTTC. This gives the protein CASSLGGTSVYNEQFF.

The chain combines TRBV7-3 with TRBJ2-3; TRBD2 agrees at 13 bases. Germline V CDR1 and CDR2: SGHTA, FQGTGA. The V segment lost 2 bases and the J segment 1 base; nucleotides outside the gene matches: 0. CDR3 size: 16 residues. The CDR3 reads CASSLGLAGGTDTQYF. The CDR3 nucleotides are TGTGCCAGCAGCTTAGGACTAGCGGGAGGCACAGATACGCAGTATTTT.

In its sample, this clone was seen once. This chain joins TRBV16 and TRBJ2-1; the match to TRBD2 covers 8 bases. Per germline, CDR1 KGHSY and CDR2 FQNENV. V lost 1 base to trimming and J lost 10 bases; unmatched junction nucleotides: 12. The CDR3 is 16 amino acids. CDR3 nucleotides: TGTGCCAGCAGCCAATTTCTAGCGGGTGTTTATCGGGAGCAGTTCTTC. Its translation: CASSQFLAGVYREQFF. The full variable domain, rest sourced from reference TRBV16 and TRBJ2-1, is GEEVAQTPKHLVRGEGQKAKLYCAPIKGHSYVFWYQQVLKNEFKFLISFQNENVFDETGMPKERFSAKCLPNSPCSLEIQATKLEDSAVYFCASSQFLAGVYREQFFGPGTRLTVL.

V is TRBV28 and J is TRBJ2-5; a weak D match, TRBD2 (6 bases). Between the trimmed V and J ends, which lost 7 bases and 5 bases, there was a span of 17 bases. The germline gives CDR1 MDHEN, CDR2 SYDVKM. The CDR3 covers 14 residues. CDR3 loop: CASKVGGVGETQYF. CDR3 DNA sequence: TGTGCCAGCAAGGTGGGAGGAGTGGGTGAGACCCAGTACTTC.

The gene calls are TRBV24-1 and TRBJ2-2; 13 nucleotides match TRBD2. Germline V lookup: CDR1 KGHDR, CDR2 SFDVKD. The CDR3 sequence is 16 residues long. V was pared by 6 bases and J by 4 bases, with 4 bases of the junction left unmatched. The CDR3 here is CATSTTSGRGTGELFF. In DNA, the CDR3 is TGTGCCACCAGTACAACTAGCGGGAGGGGCACCGGGGAGCTGTTTTTT.

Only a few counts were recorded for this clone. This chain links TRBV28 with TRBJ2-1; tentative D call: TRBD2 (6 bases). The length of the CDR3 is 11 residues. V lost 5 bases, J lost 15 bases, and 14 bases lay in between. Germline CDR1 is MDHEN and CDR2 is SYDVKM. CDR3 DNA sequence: TGTGCCAGCAGTGTCCGGGACTCCGGGTTCTTC. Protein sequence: CASSVRDSGFF.

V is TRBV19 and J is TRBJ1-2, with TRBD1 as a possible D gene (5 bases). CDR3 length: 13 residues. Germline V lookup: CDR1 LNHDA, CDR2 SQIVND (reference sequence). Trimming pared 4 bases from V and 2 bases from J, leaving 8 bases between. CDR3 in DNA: TGTGCCAGTAGTAAAGGGGTGAACTATGGCTACACCTTC. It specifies CASSKGVNYGYTF.

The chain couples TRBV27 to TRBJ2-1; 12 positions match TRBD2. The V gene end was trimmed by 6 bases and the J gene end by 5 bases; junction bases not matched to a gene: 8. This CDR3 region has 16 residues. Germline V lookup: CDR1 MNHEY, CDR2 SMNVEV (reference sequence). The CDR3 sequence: CASSGTRTSGNNEQFF. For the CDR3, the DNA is TGTGCCAGCAGCGGCACTCGGACTAGCGGGAACAATGAGCAGTTCTTC.

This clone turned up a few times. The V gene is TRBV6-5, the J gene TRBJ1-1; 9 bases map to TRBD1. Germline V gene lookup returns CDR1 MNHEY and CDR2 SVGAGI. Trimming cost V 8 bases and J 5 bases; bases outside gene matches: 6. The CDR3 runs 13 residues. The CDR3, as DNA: TGTGCCAGCGCCCGAGACAGGGGGACTGAAGCTTTCTTT. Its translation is CASARDRGTEAFF.

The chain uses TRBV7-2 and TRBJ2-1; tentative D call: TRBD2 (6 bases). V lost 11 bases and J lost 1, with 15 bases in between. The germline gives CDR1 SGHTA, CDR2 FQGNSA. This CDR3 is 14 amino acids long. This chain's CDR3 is CASRAGSSYNEQFF. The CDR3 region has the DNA TGTGCCTCCCGGGCGGGGTCTTCCTACAATGAGCAGTTCTTC.

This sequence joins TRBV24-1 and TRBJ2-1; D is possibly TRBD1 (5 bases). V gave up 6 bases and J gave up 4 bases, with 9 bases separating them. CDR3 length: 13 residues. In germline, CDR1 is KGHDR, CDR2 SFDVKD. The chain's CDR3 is CATSKRQYNEQFF. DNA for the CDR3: TGTGCCACCAGTAAAAGACAGTACAATGAGCAGTTCTTC.

Here the CDR3 DNA reads TGCAGCGTTGATCAGAGCACAGATACGCAGTATTTT. Encoded protein: CSVDQSTDTQYF. This sequence joins TRBV29-1 and TRBJ2-3; no clear D gene. Germline V gene lookup returns CDR1 SQVTM and CDR2 ANQGSEA. The CDR3 runs to 12 residues. Deletions cut 3 bases from V and 0 bases from J, with 4 bases between.

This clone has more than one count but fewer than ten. As DNA, the CDR3 is TGCGCCAGCAGCGACGGGACTGTCTACACAGATACGCAGTATTTT. This codes for CASSDGTVYTDTQYF. V usage is TRBV5-1 and J usage is TRBJ2-3; TRBD2 might be the D (6 bases). This CDR3 contains 15 residues. Germline V gives CDR1 SGHRS, CDR2 YFSETQ. Trimming cost V 4 bases and J 2 bases, with 14 bases left between them.

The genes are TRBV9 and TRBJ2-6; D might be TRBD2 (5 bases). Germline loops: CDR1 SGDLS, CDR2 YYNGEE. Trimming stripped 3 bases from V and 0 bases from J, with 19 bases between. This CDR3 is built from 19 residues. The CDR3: CASSGLGAASSSGANVLTF. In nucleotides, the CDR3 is TGTGCCAGCAGCGGATTGGGAGCCGCTAGCAGCTCTGGGGCCAACGTCCTGACTTTC.

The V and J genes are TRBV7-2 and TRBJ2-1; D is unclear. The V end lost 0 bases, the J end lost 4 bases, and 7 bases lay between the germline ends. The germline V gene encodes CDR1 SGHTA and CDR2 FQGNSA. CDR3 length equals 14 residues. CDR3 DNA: TGTGCCAGCAGCTTAGCGGTGGCTTACAATGAGCAGTTCTTC. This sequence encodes CASSLAVAYNEQFF.

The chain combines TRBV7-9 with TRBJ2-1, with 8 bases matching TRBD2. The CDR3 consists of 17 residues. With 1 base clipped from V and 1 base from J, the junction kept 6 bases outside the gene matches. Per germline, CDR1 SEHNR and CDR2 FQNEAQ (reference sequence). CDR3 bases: TGTGCCAGCAGCTTAGATATCGGGAGGGCGTCCTACAATGAGCAGTTCTTC. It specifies CASSLDIGRASYNEQFF. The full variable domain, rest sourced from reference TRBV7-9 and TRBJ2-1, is DTGVSQNPRHKITKRGQNVTFRCDPISEHNRLYWYRQTLGQGPEFLTYFQNEAQLEKSRLLSDRFSAERPKGSFSTLEIQRTEQGDSAMYLCASSLDIGRASYNEQFFGPGTRLTVL.

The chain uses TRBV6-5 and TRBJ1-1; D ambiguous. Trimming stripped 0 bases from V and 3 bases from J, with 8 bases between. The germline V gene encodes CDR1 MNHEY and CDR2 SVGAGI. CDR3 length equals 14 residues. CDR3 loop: CASSYSPGHTEAFF. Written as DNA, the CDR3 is TGTGCCAGCAGTTACTCCCCGGGTCACACTGAAGCTTTCTTT.

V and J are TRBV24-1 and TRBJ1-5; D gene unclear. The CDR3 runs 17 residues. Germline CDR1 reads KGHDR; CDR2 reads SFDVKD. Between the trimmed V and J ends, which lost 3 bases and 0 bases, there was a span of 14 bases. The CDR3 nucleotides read TGTGCCACCAGTGATCCTCCCCCACAGTATAGCAATCAGCCCCAGCATTTT. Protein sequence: CATSDPPPQYSNQPQHF.